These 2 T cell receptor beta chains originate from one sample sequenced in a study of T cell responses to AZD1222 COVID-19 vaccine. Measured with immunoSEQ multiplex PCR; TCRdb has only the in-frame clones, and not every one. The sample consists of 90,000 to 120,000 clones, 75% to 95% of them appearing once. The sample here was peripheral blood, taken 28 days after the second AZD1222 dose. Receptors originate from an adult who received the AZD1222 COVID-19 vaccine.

This CDR3 is CASSFQGARTEAFF. CDR3 nucleotide sequence: TGTGCCAGCAGCTTCCAGGGGGCGCGGACTGAAGCTTTCTTT. The chain recombines TRBV7-2 with TRBJ1-1, with 8 bases matching TRBD1. CDR3 length equals 14 residues. V dropped 3 bases and J dropped 5; count of bases not matched to a gene: 5. Germline CDR1 SGHTA, CDR2 FQGNSA. The full variable domain, with the rest looked up from reference TRBV7-2 and TRBJ1-1, is GAGVSQSPSNKVTEKGKDVELRCDPISGHTALYWYRQSLGQGLEFLIYFQGNSAPDKSGLPSDRFSAERTGGSVSTLTIQRTQQEDSAVYLCASSFQGARTEAFFGQGTRLTVV.

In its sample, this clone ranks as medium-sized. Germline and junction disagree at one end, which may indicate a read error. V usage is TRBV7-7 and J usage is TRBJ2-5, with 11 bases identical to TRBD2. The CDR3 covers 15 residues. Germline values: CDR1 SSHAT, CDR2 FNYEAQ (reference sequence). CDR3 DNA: TGTGCTAGCAGAACCGGGACTAGCGGACAAGAGACCCAGTACTTC. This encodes CASRTGTSGQETQYF.